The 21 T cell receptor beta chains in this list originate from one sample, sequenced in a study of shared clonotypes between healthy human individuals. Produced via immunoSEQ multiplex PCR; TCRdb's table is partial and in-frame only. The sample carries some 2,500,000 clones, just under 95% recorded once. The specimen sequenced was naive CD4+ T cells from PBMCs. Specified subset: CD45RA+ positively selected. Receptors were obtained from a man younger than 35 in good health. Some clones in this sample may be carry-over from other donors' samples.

The CDR3 DNA reads TGTGCCAGCAGAAGCGCGGGAGCCTACAATGAGCAGTTCTTC. Its protein product is CASRSAGAYNEQFF. This sequence joins TRBV2 and TRBJ2-1; 7 bases fit TRBD2. The CDR3 consists of 14 residues. The V gene's germline CDR1 is SNHLY and CDR2 FYNNEI. Germline trimming cut 6 bases from V and 2 bases from J; bases unmatched to any gene: 4. Supplemented by reference TRBV2 and TRBJ2-1, the full variable domain reads EPEVTQTPSHQVTQMGQEVILRCVPISNHLYFYWYRQILGQKVEFLVSFYNNEISEKSEIFDDQFSVERPDGSNFTLKIRSTKLEDSAMYFCASRSAGAYNEQFFGPGTRLTVL.

In DNA, the CDR3 is TGTGCCAGCTCACCACTTACTTCACCGGGGGGGTCATACACCTTC. This translates into CASSPLTSPGGSYTF. V and J are TRBV18 and TRBJ1-2; D possibly corresponds to TRBD1 (5 bases). CDR3 length equals 15 residues. The V and J ends lost 1 base and 11 bases respectively, with 20 bases between them. Germline V gene sequence: CDR1 KGHSH, CDR2 LQKENI.

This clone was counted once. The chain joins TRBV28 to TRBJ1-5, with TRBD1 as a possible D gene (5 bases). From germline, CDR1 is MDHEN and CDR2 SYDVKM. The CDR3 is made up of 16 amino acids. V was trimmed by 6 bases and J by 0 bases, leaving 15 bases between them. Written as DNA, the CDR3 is TGTGCCAGCAGCTTTCAGCAGGGAACTAGCAATCAGCCCCAGCATTTT. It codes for CASSFQQGTSNQPQHF. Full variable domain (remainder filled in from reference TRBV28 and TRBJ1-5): DVKVTQSSRYLVKRTGEKVFLECVQDMDHENMFWYRQDPGLGLRLIYFSYDVKMKEKGDIPEGYSVSREKKERFSLILESASTNQTSMYLCASSFQQGTSNQPQHFGDGTRLSIL.

CDR3: CASSQVGLAGHTDTQYF. DNA of the CDR3: TGCGCCAGCAGCCAAGTGGGACTAGCGGGCCACACAGATACGCAGTATTTT. The chain uses TRBV4-1 and TRBJ2-3, with 12 bases identical to TRBD2. V gave up 1 base and J gave up 2 bases; unmatched junction bases: 4. CDR1 MGHRA and CDR2 YSYEKL come from the germline V gene. CDR3 length: 17 amino acids.

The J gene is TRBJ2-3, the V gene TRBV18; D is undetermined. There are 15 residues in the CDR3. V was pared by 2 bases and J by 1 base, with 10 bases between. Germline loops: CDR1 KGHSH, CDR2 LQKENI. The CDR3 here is CASSPSQTGTDTQYF. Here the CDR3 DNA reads TGTGCCAGCTCACCATCCCAAACGGGCACAGATACGCAGTATTTT.

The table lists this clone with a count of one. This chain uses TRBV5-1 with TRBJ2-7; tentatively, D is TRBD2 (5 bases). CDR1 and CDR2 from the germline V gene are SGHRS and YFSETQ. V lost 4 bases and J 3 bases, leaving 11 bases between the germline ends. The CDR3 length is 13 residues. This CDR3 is CASSAGLSYEQYF. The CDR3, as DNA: TGCGCCAGCAGCGCCGGACTGAGCTACGAGCAGTACTTC. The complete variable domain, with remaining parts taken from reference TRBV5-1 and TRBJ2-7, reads KAGVTQTPRYLIKTRGQQVTLSCSPISGHRSVSWYQQTPGQGLQFLFEYFSETQRNKGNFPGRFSGRQFSNSRSEMNVSTLELGDSALYLCASSAGLSYEQYFGPGTRLTVT.

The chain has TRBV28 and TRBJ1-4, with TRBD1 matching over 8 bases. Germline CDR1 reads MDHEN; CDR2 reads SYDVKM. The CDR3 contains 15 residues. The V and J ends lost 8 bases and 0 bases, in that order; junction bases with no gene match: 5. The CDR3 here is CASVTGGATNEKLFF. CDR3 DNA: TGTGCCAGCGTTACAGGGGGGGCAACTAATGAAAAACTGTTTTTT.

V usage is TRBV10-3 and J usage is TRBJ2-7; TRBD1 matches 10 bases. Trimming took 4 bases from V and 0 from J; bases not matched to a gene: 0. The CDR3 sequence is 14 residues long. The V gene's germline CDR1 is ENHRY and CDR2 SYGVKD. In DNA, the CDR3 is TGTGCCATCAGTGGGACAGGGGGCTCCTACGAGCAGTACTTC. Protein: CAISGTGGSYEQYF.

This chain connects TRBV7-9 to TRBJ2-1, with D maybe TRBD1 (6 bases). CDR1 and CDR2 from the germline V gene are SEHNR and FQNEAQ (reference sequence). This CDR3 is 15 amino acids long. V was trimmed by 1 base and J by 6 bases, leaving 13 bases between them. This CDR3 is CASSLGQVYGNEQFF. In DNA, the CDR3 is TGTGCCAGCAGCTTAGGACAGGTTTATGGCAATGAGCAGTTCTTC.

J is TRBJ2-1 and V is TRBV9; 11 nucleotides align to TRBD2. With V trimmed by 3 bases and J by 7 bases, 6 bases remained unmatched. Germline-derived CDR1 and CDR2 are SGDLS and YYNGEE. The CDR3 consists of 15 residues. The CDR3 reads CASSARTSGLNEQFF. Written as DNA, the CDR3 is TGTGCCAGCAGCGCTAGGACTAGCGGGTTAAATGAGCAGTTCTTC.

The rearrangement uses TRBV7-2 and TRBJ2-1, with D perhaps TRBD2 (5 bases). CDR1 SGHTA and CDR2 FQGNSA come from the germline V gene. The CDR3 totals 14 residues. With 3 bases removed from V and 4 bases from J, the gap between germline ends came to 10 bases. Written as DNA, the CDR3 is TGTGCCAGCAGCTTGAGGACTTCATACAATGAGCAGTTCTTC. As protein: CASSLRTSYNEQFF.

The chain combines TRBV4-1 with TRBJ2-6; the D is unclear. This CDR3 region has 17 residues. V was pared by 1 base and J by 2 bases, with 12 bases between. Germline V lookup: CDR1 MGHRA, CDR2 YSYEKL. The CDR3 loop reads CASSQGGRRTGANVLTF. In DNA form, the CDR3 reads TGCGCCAGCAGCCAAGGAGGAAGGCGAACTGGGGCCAACGTCCTGACTTTC.

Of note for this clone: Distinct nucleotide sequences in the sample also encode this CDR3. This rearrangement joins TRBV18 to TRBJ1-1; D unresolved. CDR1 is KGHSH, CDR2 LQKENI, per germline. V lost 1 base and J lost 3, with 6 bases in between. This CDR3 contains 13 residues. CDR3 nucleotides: TGTGCCAGCTCACCACGGCGGGACACTGAAGCTTTCTTT. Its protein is CASSPRRDTEAFF.

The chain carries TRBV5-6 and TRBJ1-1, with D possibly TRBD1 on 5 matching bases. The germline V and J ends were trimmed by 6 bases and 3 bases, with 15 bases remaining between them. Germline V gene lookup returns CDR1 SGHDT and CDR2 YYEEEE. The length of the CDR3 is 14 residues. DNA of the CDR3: TGTGCCAGCATCGTCCAGGGTTTCGACACTGAAGCTTTCTTT. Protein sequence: CASIVQGFDTEAFF.

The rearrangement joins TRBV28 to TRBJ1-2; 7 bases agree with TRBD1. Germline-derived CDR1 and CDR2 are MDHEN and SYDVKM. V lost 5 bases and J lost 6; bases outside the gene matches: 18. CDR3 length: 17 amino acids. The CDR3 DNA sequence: TGTGCCAGCAGTCCGAGGGTTGGCAGGGGGTATCTTAATGGCTACACCTTC. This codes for CASSPRVGRGYLNGYTF.

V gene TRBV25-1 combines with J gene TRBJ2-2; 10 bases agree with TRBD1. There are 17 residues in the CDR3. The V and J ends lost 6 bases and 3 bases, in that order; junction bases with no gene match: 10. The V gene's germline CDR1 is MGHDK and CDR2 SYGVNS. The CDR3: CASRKTGQGGYTGELFF. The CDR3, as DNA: TGTGCCAGCAGGAAGACCGGACAGGGGGGATACACCGGGGAGCTGTTTTTT.

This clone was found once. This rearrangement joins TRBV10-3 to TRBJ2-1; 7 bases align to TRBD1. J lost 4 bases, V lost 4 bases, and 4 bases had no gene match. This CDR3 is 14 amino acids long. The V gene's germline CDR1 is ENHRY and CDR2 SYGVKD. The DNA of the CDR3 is TGTGCCATCAGTGCGGGGACAGTTTACAATGAGCAGTTCTTC. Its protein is CAISAGTVYNEQFF.

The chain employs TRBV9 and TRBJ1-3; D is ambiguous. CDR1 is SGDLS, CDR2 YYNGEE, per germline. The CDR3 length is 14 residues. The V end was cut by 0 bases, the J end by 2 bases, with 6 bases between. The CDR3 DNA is TGTGCCAGCAGCGTAGAGGTCCCTGGAAACACCATATATTTT. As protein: CASSVEVPGNTIYF.

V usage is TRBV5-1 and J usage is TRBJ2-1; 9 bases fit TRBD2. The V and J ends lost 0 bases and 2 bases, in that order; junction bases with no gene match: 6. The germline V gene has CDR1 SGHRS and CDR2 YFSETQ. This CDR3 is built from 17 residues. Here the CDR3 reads CASSLGSGSYTYNEQFF. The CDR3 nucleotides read TGCGCCAGCAGCTTGGGTAGCGGGAGTTATACCTACAATGAGCAGTTCTTC. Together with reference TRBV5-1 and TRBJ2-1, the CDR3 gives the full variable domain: KAGVTQTPRYLIKTRGQQVTLSCSPISGHRSVSWYQQTPGQGLQFLFEYFSETQRNKGNFPGRFSGRQFSNSRSEMNVSTLELGDSALYLCASSLGSGSYTYNEQFFGPGTRLTVL.

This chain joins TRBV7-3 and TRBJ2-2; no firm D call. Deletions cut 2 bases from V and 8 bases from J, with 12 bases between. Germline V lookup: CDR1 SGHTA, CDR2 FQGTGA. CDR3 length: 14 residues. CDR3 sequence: CASSLVQAGGELFF. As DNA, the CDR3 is TGTGCCAGCAGCTTAGTCCAGGCTGGTGGGGAGCTGTTTTTT.

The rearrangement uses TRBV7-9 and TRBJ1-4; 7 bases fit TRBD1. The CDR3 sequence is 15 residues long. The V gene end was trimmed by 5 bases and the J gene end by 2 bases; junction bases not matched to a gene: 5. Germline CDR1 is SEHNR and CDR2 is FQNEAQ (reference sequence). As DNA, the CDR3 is TGTGCCAGCAGCCCCAGACAGGGTACTAATGAAAAACTGTTTTTT. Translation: CASSPRQGTNEKLFF.